One T cell receptor beta chain is described in this entry. The sample is drawn from a study of OX40 agonist ivuxolimab in advanced cancers. There are 15 residues in the CDR3. Trimming removed 0 bases from V and 3 bases from J, with 10 bases in between. The V gene's germline CDR1 is SGHRS and CDR2 YFSETQ. Some clones are missing from TCRdb's copy, which holds only in-frame ones; the method was immunoSEQ multiplex PCR. This table holds approximately 82,000 clones, 88% found once. The rearrangement joins TRBV5-1 to TRBJ1-5; D uncertain. The sequence was collected from an adult with an advanced solid tumor such as melanoma, head and neck, liver or kidney cancer. The sample consisted of CD4+ or CD8+ T cells sorted from blood, taken in a trial of the OX40 agonist ivuxolimab. The CDR3 sequence: CASSLAGEDNQPQHF. The CDR3 DNA is TGCGCCAGCAGCTTGGCCGGGGAGGACAATCAGCCCCAGCATTTT.